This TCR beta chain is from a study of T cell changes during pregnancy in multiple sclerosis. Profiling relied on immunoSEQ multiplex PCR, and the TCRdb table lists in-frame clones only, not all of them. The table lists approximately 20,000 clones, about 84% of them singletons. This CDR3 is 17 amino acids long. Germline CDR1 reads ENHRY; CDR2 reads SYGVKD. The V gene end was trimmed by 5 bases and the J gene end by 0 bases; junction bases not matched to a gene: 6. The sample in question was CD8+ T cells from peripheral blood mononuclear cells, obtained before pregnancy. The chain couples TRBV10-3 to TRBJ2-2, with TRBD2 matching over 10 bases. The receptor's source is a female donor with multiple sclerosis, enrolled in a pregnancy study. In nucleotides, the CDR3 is TGTGCCATCAGTCGGCTAGCGGGGGCCGCGAACACCGGGGAGCTGTTTTTT. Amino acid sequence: CAISRLAGAANTGELFF.